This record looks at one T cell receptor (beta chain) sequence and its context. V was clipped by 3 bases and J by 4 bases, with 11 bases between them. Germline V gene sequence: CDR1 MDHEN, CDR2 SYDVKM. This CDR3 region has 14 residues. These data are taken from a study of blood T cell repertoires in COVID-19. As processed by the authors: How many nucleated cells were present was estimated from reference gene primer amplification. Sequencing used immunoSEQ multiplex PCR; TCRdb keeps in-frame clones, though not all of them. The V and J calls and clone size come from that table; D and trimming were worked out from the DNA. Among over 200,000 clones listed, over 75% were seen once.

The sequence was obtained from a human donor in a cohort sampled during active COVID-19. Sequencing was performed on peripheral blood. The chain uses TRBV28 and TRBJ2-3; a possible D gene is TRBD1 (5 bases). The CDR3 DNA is TGTGCCAGCAGTTTCGCGCTAGGGGCAGATACGCAGTATTTT. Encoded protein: CASSFALGADTQYF.